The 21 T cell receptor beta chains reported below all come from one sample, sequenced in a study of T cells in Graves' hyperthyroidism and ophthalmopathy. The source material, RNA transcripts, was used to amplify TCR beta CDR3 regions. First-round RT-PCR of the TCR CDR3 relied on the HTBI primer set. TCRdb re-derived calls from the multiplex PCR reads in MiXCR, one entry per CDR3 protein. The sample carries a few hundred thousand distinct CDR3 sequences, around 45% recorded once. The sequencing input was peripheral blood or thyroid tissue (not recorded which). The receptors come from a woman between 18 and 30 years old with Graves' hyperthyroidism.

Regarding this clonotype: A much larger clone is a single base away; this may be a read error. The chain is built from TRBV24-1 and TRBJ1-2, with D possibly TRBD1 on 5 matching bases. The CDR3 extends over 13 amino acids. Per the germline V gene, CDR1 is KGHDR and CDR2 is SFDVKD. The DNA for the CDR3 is TGTGCCACCAGCGGGGGGTGGAACTATGGCCACACCTTC. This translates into CATSGGWNYGHTF.

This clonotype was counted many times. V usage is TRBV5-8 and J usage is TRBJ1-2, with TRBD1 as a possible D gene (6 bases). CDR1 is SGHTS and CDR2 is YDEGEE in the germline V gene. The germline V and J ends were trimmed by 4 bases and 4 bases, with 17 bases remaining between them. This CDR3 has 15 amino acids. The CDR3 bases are TGTGCCAGCAGCCCAATACAGGGTAGGGGCTATGGCTACACCTTC. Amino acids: CASSPIQGRGYGYTF. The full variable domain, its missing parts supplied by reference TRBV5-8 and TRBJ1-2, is EAGVTQSPTHLIKTRGQQATLRCSPISGHTSVYWYQQALGLGLQFLLWYDEGEERNRGNFPPRFSGRQFPNYSSELNVNALELEDSALYLCASSPIQGRGYGYTFGSGTRLTVV.

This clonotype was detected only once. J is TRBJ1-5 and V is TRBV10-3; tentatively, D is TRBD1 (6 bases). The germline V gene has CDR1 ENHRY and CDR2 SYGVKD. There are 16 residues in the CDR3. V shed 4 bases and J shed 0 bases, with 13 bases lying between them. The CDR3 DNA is TGTGCCATCAGTGGTCCAGGGGCGAATAGCAATCAGCCCCAGCATTTT. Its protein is CAISGPGANSNQPQHF.

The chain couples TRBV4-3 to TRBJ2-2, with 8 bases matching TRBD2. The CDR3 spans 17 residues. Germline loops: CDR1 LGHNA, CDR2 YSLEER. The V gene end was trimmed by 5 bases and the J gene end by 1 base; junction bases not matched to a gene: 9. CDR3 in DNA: TGCGCCAGCAGCACCGACCTAGCGGGCCTGAACACCGGGGAGCTGTTTTTT. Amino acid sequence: CASSTDLAGLNTGELFF.

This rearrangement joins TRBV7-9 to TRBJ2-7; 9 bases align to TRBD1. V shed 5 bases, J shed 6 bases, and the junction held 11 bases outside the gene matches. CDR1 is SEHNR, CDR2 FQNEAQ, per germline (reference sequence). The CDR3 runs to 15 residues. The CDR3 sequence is CASSPGTGTSGEQYF. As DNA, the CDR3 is TGTGCCAGCAGCCCCGGGACAGGGACATCAGGCGAGCAGTACTTC.

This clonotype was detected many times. The CDR3 here is CASSERYSNQPQHF. In DNA form, the CDR3 reads TGTGCCAGCAGTGAGCGTTATAGCAATCAGCCCCAGCATTTT. The chain is built from TRBV2 and TRBJ1-5; D gene uncertain. Trimming removed 3 bases from V and 0 bases from J, with 6 bases in between. Per the germline V gene, CDR1 is SNHLY and CDR2 is FYNNEI. The CDR3 spans 14 residues.

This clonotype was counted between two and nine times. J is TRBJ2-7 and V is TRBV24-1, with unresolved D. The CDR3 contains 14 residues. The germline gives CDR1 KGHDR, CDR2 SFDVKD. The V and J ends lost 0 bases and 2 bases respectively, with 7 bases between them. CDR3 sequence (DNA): TGTGCCACCAGTGATTTGGGACCAACCTACGAGCAGTACTTC. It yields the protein CATSDLGPTYEQYF.

CDR3 sequence reads: CASSLTGRLNTEAFF. The CDR3 DNA follows: TGCGCCAGCAGCTTGACAGGCAGGCTGAACACTGAAGCTTTCTTT. The rearrangement links TRBV5-1 to TRBJ1-1; D perhaps matches TRBD1 (5 bases). Germline V lookup: CDR1 SGHRS, CDR2 YFSETQ. The CDR3 contains 15 residues. V lost 1 base to trimming and J lost 0 bases, with 10 bases between them.

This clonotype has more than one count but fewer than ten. CDR3 residues: CASGGAGTDTQYF. CDR3 nucleotide sequence: TGTGCCAGCGGGGGCGCGGGCACAGATACGCAGTATTTT. This sequence joins TRBV2 and TRBJ2-3, with D perhaps TRBD1 (6 bases). CDR1 SNHLY and CDR2 FYNNEI come from the germline V gene. Trimming shortened V by 8 bases and J by 1 base, and 10 bases separated the two germline ends. This CDR3 comprises 13 residues. The whole variable domain, remainder taken from reference TRBV2 and TRBJ2-3, is EPEVTQTPSHQVTQMGQEVILRCVPISNHLYFYWYRQILGQKVEFLVSFYNNEISEKSEIFDDQFSVERPDGSNFTLKIRSTKLEDSAMYFCASGGAGTDTQYFGPGTRLTVL.

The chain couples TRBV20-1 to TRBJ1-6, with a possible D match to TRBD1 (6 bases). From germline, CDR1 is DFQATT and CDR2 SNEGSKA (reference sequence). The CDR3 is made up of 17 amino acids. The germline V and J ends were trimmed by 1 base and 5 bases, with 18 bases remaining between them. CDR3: CSARGFLPGQNNSPLHF. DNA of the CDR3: TGCAGTGCTAGAGGCTTCCTTCCGGGACAAAATAATTCACCCCTCCACTTT.

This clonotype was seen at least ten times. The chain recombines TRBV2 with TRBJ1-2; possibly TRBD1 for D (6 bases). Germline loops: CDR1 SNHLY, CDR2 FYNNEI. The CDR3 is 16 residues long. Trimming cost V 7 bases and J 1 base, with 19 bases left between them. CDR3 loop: CASTQPDWTDNYGYTF. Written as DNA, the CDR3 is TGTGCCAGCACCCAACCCGACTGGACAGATAACTATGGCTACACCTTC. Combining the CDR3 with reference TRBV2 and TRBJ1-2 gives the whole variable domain EPEVTQTPSHQVTQMGQEVILRCVPISNHLYFYWYRQILGQKVEFLVSFYNNEISEKSEIFDDQFSVERPDGSNFTLKIRSTKLEDSAMYFCASTQPDWTDNYGYTFGSGTRLTVV.

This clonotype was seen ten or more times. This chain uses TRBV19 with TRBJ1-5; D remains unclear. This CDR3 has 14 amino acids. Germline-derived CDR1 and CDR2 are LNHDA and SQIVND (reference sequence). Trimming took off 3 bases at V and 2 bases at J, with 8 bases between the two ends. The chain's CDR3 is CASSIRQGNQPQHF. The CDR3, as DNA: TGTGCCAGTAGTATTAGGCAGGGCAATCAGCCCCAGCATTTT.

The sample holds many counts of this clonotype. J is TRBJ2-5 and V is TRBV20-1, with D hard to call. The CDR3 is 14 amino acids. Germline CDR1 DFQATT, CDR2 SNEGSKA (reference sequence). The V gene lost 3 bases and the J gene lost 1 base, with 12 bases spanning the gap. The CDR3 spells CSARSRWGQETQYF. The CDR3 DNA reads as TGCAGTGCTAGGAGTAGGTGGGGCCAAGAGACCCAGTACTTC.

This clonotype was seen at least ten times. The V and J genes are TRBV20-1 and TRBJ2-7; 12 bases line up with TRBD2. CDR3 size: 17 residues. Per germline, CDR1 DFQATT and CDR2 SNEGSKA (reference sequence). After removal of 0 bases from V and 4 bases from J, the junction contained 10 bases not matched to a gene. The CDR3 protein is CSARDESGLAGSYEQYF. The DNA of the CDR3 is TGCAGTGCTAGAGACGAATCAGGACTAGCGGGATCGTACGAGCAGTACTTC.

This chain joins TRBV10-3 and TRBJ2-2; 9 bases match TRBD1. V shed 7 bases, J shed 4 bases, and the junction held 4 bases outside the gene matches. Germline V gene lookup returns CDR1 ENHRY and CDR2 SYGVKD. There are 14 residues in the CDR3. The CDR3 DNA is TGTGCCATCAAGAGGACAGGGGCCACCGGGGAGCTGTTTTTT. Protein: CAIKRTGATGELFF.

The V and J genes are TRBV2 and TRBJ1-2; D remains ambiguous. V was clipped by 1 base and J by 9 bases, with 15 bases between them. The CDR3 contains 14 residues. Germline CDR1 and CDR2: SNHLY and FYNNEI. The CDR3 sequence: CASSEGTGGMSYTF. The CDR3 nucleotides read TGTGCCAGCAGTGAAGGCACGGGTGGCATGAGCTACACCTTC.

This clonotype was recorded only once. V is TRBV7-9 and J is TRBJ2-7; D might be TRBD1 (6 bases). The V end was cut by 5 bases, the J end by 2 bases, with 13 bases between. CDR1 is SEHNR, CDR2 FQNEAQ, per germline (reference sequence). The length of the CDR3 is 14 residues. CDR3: CASSARGKAYEQYF. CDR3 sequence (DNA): TGTGCCAGCAGCGCGAGGGGGAAAGCCTACGAGCAGTACTTC.

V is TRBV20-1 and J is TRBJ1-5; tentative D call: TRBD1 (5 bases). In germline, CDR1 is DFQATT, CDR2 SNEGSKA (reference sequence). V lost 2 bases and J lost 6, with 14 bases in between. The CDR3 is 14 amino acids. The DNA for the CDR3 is TGCAGTGCTAGATCCGGGGCGCAGGTTCAGCCCCAGCATTTT. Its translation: CSARSGAQVQPQHF.

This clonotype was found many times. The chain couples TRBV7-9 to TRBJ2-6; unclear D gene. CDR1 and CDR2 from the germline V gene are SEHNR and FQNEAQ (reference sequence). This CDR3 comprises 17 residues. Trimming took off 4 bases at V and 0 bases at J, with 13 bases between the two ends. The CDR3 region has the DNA TGTGCCAGCAGCTCATGGGTATTCGGCTCTGGGGCCAACGTCCTGACTTTC. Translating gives CASSSWVFGSGANVLTF.

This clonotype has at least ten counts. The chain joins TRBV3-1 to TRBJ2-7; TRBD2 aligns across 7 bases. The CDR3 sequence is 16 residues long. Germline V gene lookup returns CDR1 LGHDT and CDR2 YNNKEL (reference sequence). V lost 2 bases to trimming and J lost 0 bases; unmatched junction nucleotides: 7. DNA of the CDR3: TGTGCCAGCAGCCAAAACTACGGCGGGAGCTCCTACGAGCAGTACTTC. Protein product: CASSQNYGGSSYEQYF.

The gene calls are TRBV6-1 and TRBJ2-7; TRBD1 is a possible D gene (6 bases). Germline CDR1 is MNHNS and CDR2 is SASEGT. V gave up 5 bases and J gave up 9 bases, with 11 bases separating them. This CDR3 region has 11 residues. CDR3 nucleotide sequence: TGTGCCAGCAGTTACAGGGCAGGGCAGTACTTC. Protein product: CASSYRAGQYF.